This T cell receptor beta chain was observed in a study of STAT5B mutations in CD4+ large granular lymphocyte leukemia. Generated by immunoSEQ multiplex PCR, the TCRdb table keeps only in-frame clones and is missing some. Of about 33,000 clones listed, around 74% are singletons. This clone was counted between two and nine times. The ends were cut back, 5 bases at V and 10 bases at J, with 14 bases in the middle. Germline assignment: CDR1 MNHEY and CDR2 SVGAGI. The CDR3 sequence is 12 residues long. The specimen sequenced was CD4+ T cells from blood buffy coats. This chain links TRBV6-5 with TRBJ1-1, with a weak D call TRBD1 (5 bases). The sequence came from a human donor in good health. This CDR3 is CASSDTGTGAFF. DNA of the CDR3: TGTGCCAGCAGTGACACCGGGACGGGAGCTTTCTTT.